This is a list of T cell receptor beta chains from one sample in a study of OX40 agonist ivuxolimab in advanced cancers. The protocol was immunoSEQ multiplex PCR, while the TCRdb copy is restricted to in-frame clones and leaves out a portion. In the table there are tens of thousands of clones, about 88% of which are singletons. Sample: CD4+ or CD8+ T cells sorted from blood, taken in a trial of the OX40 agonist ivuxolimab. The receptors were sampled from an adult with an advanced solid tumor such as melanoma, head and neck, liver or kidney cancer. Both conserved end residues are part of each CDR3. D genes are given only for firm matches. Clone size, where shown, is once, few, many, or a class for clones that have expanded.

J gene: TRBJ2-3
clone size: NA
D gene: NA
V gene: TRBV19
CDR3 DNA: TGTGCCACTGCTACCATAAGCACAGATACGCAGTATTTT
CDR3 protein: CATATISTDTQYF

J gene: TRBJ2-7
clone size: NA
D gene: NA
V gene: TRBV4-1
CDR3 DNA: TGCGCCAGCAGCCAAGCCGAGGCGCACTTCTCCTACGAGCAGTACTTC
CDR3 protein: CASSQAEAHFSYEQYF

J gene: TRBJ1-5
clone size: once
D gene: NA
V gene: TRBV9
CDR3 DNA: TGTGCCAGCAGCAGGGATAGCAATCAGCCCCAGCATTTT
CDR3 protein: CASSRDSNQPQHF

J gene: TRBJ2-3
clone size: NA
D gene: NA
V gene: TRBV9
CDR3 DNA: TGTGCCAGCAGCGCTCCGCGGGATTATACGCAGTATTTT
CDR3 protein: CASSAPRDYTQYF

J gene: TRBJ1-5
clone size: few
D gene: NA
V gene: TRBV30
CDR3 DNA: TGTGCCTGGAGTCGGGGCTCGGATAGCAATCAGCCCCAGCATTTT
CDR3 protein: CAWSRGSDSNQPQHF

J gene: TRBJ2-3
clone size: NA
D gene: NA
V gene: TRBV11-2
CDR3 DNA: TGTGCCAGCAGCTTAGTAGTATACGGGACAGATACGCAGTATTTT
CDR3 protein: CASSLVVYGTDTQYF

J gene: TRBJ1-5
clone size: NA
D gene: NA
V gene: TRBV15
CDR3 DNA: TGTGCCACCAGCGCTACACGGGGTTGGGATCAGCCCCAGCATTTT
CDR3 protein: CATSATRGWDQPQHF

J gene: TRBJ1-1
clone size: NA
D gene: NA
V gene: TRBV27
CDR3 DNA: TGTGCCAGCAGTAAAACAGGGATGGGAGCTTTCTTT
CDR3 protein: CASSKTGMGAFF

J gene: TRBJ1-2
clone size: NA
D gene: NA
V gene: TRBV19
CDR3 DNA: TGTGCCAGTAGTATAGTTCCAGCGAAGGGGACCTATGGCTACACCTTC
CDR3 protein: CASSIVPAKGTYGYTF

J gene: TRBJ2-1
clone size: NA
D gene: NA
V gene: TRBV11-3
CDR3 DNA: TGTGCCAGCAGCTTAAGCGGCAATGAGCAGTTCTTC
CDR3 protein: CASSLSGNEQFF

J gene: TRBJ2-1
clone size: NA
D gene: TRBD1
V gene: TRBV29-1
CDR3 DNA: TGCAGCGTTGAAGAGCGGGACAGGACCCTCAATGAGCAGTTCTTC
CDR3 protein: CSVEERDRTLNEQFF

J gene: TRBJ2-3
clone size: NA
D gene: TRBD2
V gene: TRBV7-9
CDR3 DNA: TGTGCCAGCAGCCACACTATGATACTTAGCGGGGGGGCAGATACGCAGTATTTT
CDR3 protein: CASSHTMILSGGADTQYF

J gene: TRBJ2-1
clone size: NA
D gene: NA
V gene: TRBV28
CDR3 DNA: TGTGCCAGCAGTTCCGGGGGACGACGGTACAATGAGCAGTTCTTC
CDR3 protein: CASSSGGRRYNEQFF

J gene: TRBJ2-7
clone size: NA
D gene: TRBD1
V gene: TRBV27
CDR3 DNA: TGTGCCAGCAGTCCCAAGGGGGCCCAAGCATACGAGCAGTACTTC
CDR3 protein: CASSPKGAQAYEQYF

J gene: TRBJ2-1
clone size: few
D gene: NA
V gene: TRBV9
CDR3 DNA: TGTGCCAGCAGCGTAGAAACAGGGTGGTACAATGAGCAGTTCTTC
CDR3 protein: CASSVETGWYNEQFF

J gene: TRBJ1-4
clone size: NA
D gene: NA
V gene: TRBV28
CDR3 DNA: TGTGCCAGCAGCCACCAGGGTGGTGGGACTAATGAAAAACTGTTTTTT
CDR3 protein: CASSHQGGGTNEKLFF

J gene: TRBJ2-1
clone size: NA
D gene: NA
V gene: TRBV20-1
CDR3 DNA: TGCAGTGTCCCGGTTAGTGTGGAGCAGTTCTTC
CDR3 protein: CSVPVSVEQFF

J gene: TRBJ2-7
clone size: NA
D gene: NA
V gene: TRBV7-9
CDR3 DNA: TGTGCCAGCAGCGGAAGCCGACAGCCCTACGAGCAGTACTTC
CDR3 protein: CASSGSRQPYEQYF

J gene: TRBJ2-4
clone size: NA
D gene: TRBD1
V gene: TRBV2
CDR3 DNA: TGTGCCAGCAGTGAGACGGGACAGGGACATATAGCCAAAAACATTCAGTACTTC
CDR3 protein: CASSETGQGHIAKNIQYF

J gene: TRBJ2-7
clone size: NA
D gene: NA
V gene: TRBV7-6
CDR3 DNA: TGTGCCAGCAGCTTAGAGGTGGGCTCCTACGAGCAGTACTTC
CDR3 protein: CASSLEVGSYEQYF

J gene: TRBJ2-1
clone size: NA
D gene: TRBD2
V gene: TRBV28
CDR3 DNA: TGTGCCAGCAGTTCTAAAGTGTGGGAGGGTACGGATGAGCAGTTCTTC
CDR3 protein: CASSSKVWEGTDEQFF

J gene: TRBJ2-1
clone size: NA
D gene: NA
V gene: TRBV7-9
CDR3 DNA: TGTGCCAGCCGGCTAGGCTCCTACAATGAGCAGTTCTTC
CDR3 protein: CASRLGSYNEQFF